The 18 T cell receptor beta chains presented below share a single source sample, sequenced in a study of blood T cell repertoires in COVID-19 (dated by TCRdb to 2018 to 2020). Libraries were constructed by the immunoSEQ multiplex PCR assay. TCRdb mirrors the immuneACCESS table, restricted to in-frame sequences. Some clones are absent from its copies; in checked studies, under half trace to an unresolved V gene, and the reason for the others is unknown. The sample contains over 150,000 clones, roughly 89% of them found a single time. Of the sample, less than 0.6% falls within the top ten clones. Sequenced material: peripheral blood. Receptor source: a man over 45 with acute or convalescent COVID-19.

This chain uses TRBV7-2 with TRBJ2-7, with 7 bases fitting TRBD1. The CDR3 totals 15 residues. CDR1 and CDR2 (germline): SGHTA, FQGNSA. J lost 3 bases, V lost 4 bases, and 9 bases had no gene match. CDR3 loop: CASSSQGTDFYEQYF. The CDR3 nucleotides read TGTGCCAGCAGCTCCCAGGGGACAGATTTCTACGAGCAGTACTTC.

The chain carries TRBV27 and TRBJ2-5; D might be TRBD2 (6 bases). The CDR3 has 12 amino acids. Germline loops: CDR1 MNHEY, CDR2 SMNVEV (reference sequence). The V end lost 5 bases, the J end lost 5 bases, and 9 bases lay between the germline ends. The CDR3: CASSIAGETQYF. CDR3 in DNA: TGTGCCAGCAGTATTGCGGGGGAGACCCAGTACTTC.

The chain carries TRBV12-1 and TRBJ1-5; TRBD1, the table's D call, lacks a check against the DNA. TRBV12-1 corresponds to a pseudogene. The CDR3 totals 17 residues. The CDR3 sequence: CASSFNRQGAYNQPQHF. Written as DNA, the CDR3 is TGTGCCAGCAGCTTTAACCGGCAGGGGGCGTACAATCAGCCCCAGCATTTT.

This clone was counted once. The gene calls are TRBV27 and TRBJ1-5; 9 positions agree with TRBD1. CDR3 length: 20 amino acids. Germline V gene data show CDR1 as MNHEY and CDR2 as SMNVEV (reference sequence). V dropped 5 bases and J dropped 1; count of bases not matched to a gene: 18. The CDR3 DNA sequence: TGTGCCAGCAGTCCCCATTCCGGGACAGGGTCAGGAAAAAGCAATCAGCCCCAGCATTTT. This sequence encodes CASSPHSGTGSGKSNQPQHF.

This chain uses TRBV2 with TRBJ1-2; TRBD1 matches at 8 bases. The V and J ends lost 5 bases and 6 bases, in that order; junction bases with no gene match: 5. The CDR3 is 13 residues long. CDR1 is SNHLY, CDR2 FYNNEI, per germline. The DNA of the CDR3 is TGTGCCAGCAGTATGACAGGGGTCAATGGCTACACCTTC. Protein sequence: CASSMTGVNGYTF.

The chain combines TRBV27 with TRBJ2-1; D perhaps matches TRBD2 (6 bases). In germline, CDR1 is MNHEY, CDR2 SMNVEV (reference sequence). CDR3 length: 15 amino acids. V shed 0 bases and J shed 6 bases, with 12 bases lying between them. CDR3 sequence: CASSLSDGGINEQFF. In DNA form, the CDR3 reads TGTGCCAGCAGTTTATCAGACGGCGGGATCAATGAGCAGTTCTTC.

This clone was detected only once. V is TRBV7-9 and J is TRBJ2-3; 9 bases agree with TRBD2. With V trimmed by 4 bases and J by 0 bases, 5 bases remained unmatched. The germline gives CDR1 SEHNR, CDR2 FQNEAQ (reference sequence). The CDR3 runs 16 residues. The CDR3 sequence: CASSSWGLASTDTQYF. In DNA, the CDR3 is TGTGCCAGCAGCTCCTGGGGACTAGCAAGCACAGATACGCAGTATTTT. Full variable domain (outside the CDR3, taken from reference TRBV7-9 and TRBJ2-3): DTGVSQNPRHKITKRGQNVTFRCDPISEHNRLYWYRQTLGQGPEFLTYFQNEAQLEKSRLLSDRFSAERPKGSFSTLEIQRTEQGDSAMYLCASSSWGLASTDTQYFGPGTRLTVL.

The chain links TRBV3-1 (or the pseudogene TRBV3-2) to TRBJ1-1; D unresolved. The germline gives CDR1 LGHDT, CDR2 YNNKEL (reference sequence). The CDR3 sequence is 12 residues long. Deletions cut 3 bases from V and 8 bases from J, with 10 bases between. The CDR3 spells CASSQAWREAFF. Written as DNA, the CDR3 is TGTGCCAGCAGCCAGGCCTGGAGAGAAGCTTTCTTT.

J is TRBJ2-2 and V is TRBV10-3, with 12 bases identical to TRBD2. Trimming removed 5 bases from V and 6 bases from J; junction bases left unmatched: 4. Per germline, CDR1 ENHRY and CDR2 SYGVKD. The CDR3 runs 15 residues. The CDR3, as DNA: TGTGCCATCAGTCTAGCGGGGGGGCCCGCCGGGGAGCTGTTTTTT. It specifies CAISLAGGPAGELFF.

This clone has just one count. For the CDR3, the DNA is TGCGCCAGCAGCCAAGACAGAAAGGAGACCCAGTACTTC. Protein product: CASSQDRKETQYF. This chain uses TRBV4-3 with TRBJ2-5, with unresolved D. This CDR3 comprises 13 residues. Trimming left V 0 bases short and J 5 bases short, with 7 bases between. Germline CDR1 reads LGHNA; CDR2 reads YSLEER.

The CDR3 DNA sequence: TGTGCCAGCAGTCCGCCCGTCGGTTTTAGCAATCAGCCCCAGCATTTT. The encoded protein is CASSPPVGFSNQPQHF. The chain carries TRBV28 and TRBJ1-5; the D is unclear. From germline, CDR1 is MDHEN and CDR2 SYDVKM. The CDR3 spans 16 residues. Trimming removed 5 bases from V and 0 bases from J, with 14 bases in between.

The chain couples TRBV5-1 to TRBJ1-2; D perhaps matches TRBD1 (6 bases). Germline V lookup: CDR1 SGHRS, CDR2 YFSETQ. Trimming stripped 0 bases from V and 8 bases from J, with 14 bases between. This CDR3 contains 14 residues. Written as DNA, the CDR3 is TGCGCCAGCAGCTTGGGACAGGTAAATCGCGGCTACACCTTC. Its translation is CASSLGQVNRGYTF.

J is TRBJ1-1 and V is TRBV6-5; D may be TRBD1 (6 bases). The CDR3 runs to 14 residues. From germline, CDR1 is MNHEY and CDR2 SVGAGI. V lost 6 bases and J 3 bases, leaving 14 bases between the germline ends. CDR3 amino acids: CASRTTGMDTEAFF. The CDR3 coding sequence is TGTGCCAGCAGAACCACAGGGATGGACACTGAAGCTTTCTTT.

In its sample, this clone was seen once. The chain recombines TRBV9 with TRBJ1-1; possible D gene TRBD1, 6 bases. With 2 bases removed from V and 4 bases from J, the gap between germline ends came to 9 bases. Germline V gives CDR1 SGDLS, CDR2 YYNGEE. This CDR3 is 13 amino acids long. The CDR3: CASSVGTSTEAFF. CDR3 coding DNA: TGTGCCAGCAGCGTCGGGACAAGCACTGAAGCTTTCTTT. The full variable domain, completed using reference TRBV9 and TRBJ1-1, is DSGVTQTPKHLITATGQRVTLRCSPRSGDLSVYWYQQSLDQGLQFLIQYYNGEERAKGNILERFSAQQFPDLHSELNLSSLELGDSALYFCASSVGTSTEAFFGQGTRLTVV.

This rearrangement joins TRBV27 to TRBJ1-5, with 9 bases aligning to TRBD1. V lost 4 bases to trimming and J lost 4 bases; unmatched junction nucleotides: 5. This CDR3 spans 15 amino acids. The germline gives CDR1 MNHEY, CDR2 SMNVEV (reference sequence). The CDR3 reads CASSSGQGINQPQHF. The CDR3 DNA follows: TGTGCCAGCAGTTCAGGACAGGGGATAAATCAGCCCCAGCATTTT.

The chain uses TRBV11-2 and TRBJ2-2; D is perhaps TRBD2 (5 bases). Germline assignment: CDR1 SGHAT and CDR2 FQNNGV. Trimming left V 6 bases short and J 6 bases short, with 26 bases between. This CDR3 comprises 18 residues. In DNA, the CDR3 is TGTGCCAGCAGATTCAGCTTTCTCAGCGCTCGGCGGGCCGGGGAGCTGTTTTTT. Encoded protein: CASRFSFLSARRAGELFF.

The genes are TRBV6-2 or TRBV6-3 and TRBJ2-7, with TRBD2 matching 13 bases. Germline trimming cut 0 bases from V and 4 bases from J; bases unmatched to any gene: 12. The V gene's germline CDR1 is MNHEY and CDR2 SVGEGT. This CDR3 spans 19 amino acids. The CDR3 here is CASSYSTSGGTNSLYEQYV. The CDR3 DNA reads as TGTGCCAGCAGTTACTCGACTAGCGGGGGGACCAACTCGTTGTACGAGCAGTACGTC.

This CDR3 reads CASSQVSVAKNIQYF. CDR3 nucleotides: TGCGCCAGCAGCCAAGTCTCTGTAGCCAAAAACATTCAGTACTTC. The chain links TRBV4-1 to TRBJ2-4, with D unclear. Trimming took off 1 base at V and 0 bases at J, with 7 bases between the two ends. This CDR3 region has 15 residues. CDR1 MGHRA and CDR2 YSYEKL come from the germline V gene.